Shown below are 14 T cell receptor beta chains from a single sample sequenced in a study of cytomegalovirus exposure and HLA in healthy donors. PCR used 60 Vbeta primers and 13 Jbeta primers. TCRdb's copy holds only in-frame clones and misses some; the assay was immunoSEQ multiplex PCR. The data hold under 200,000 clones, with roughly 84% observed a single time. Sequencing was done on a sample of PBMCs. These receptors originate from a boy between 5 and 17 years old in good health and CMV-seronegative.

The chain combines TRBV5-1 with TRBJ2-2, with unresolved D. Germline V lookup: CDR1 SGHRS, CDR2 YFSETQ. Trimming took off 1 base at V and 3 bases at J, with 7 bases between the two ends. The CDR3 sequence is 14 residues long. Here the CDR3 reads CASSLLQDTGELFF. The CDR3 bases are TGCGCCAGCAGCTTGTTGCAGGACACCGGGGAGCTGTTTTTT.

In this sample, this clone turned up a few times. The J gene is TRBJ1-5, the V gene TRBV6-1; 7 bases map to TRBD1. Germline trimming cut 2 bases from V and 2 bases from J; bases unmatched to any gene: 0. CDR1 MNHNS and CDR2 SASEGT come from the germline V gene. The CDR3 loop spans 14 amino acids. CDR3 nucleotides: TGTGCCAGCAGTGAAACAGGGGGCAATCAGCCCCAGCATTTT. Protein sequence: CASSETGGNQPQHF.

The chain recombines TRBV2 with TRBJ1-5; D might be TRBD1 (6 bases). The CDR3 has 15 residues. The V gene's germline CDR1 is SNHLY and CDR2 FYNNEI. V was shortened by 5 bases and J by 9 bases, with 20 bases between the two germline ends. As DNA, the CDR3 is TGTGCCAGCAGTACCGGACACAGGGTTGATAGGCCCCAGCATTTT. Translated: CASSTGHRVDRPQHF.

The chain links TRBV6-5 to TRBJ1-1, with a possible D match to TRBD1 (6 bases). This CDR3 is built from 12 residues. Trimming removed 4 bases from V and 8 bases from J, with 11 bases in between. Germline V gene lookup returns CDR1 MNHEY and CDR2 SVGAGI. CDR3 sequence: CASSFTGLEAFF. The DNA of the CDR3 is TGTGCCAGCAGTTTTACAGGGTTAGAAGCTTTCTTT.

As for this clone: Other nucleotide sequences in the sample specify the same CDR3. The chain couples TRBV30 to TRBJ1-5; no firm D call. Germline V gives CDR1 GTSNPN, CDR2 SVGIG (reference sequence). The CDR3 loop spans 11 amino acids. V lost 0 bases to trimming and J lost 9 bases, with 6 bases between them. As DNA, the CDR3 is TGTGCCTGGAGTGTCGGAGGGCCCCAGCATTTT. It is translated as CAWSVGGPQHF. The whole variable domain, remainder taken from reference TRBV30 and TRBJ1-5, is SQTIHQWPATLVQPVGSPLSLECTVEGTSNPNLYWYRQAAGRGLQLLFYSVGIGQISSEVPQNLSASRPQDRQFILSSKKLLLSDSGFYLCAWSVGGPQHFGDGTRLSIL.

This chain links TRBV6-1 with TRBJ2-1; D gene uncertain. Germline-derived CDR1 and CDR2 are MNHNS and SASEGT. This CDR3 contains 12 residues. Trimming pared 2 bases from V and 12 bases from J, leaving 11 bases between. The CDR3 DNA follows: TGTGCCAGCAGTGAAAGGATCACAGCGCAGTTCTTC. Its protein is CASSERITAQFF.

The CDR3 sequence is CAWSGGGRAYGYTF. The CDR3 DNA reads as TGTGCCTGGAGTGGGGGGGGCAGGGCCTATGGCTACACCTTC. The J gene is TRBJ1-2, the V gene TRBV30; tentatively, D is TRBD1 (6 bases). Per the germline V gene, CDR1 is GTSNPN and CDR2 is SVGIG (reference sequence). V shed 1 base and J shed 4 bases, with 13 bases lying between them. CDR3 length equals 14 residues.

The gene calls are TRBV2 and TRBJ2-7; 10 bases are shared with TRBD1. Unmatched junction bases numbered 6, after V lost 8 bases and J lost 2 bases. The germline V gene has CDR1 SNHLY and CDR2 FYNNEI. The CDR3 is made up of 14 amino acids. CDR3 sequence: CASWGQGPTYEQYF. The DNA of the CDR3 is TGTGCCAGCTGGGGACAGGGGCCAACCTACGAGCAGTACTTC.

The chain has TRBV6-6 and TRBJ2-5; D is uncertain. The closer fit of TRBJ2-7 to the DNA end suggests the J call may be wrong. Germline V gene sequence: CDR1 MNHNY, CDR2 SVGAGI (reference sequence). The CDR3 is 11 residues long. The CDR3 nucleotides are TGTGCCAGCCGCTTAGACTACGAGCAGTACTTC. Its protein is CASRLDYEQYF.

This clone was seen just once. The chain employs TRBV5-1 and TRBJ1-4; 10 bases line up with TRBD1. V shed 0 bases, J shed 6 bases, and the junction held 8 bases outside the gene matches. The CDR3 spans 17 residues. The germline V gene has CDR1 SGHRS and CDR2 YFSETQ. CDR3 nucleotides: TGCGCCAGCAGCTTGGGGGGGACAGGGGCTAAGGATGAAAAACTGTTTTTT. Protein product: CASSLGGTGAKDEKLFF.

In nucleotides, the CDR3 is TGTGCCTGGATTGGGACAGGGAAGTACTATGGCTACACCTTC. This sequence encodes CAWIGTGKYYGYTF. The J gene is TRBJ1-2, the V gene TRBV30; 9 nucleotides agree with TRBD1. CDR1 is GTSNPN, CDR2 SVGIG, per germline (reference sequence). V was clipped by 4 bases and J by 3 bases; unmatched bases: 6. The CDR3 is made up of 14 amino acids.

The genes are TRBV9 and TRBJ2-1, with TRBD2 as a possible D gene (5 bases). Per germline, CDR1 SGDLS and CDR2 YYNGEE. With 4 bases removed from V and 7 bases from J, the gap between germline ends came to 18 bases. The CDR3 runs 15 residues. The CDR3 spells CASSPGGGRENEQFF. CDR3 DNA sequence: TGTGCCAGCAGCCCAGGAGGTGGGAGAGAAAATGAGCAGTTCTTC. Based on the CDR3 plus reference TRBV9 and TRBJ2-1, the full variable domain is DSGVTQTPKHLITATGQRVTLRCSPRSGDLSVYWYQQSLDQGLQFLIQYYNGEERAKGNILERFSAQQFPDLHSELNLSSLELGDSALYFCASSPGGGRENEQFFGPGTRLTVL.

Here the CDR3 DNA reads TGCGCCAGCAGTGAATGGGACAGGGAGAGAGAGACCCAGTACTTC. The encoded protein is CASSEWDRERETQYF. V is TRBV10-1 and J is TRBJ2-5; 9 bases match TRBD1. Germline values: CDR1 WNHNN, CDR2 SYGVQD (reference sequence). This CDR3 contains 15 residues. Trimming removed 3 bases from V and 4 bases from J; junction bases left unmatched: 6.

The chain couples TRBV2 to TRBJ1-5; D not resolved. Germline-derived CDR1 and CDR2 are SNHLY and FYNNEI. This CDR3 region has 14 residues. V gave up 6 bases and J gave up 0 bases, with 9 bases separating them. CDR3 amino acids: CASSPTLSNQPQHF. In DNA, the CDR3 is TGTGCCAGCAGCCCGACACTTAGCAATCAGCCCCAGCATTTT.